A single sample is the source of the 7 T cell receptor beta chains below, sequenced in a study of OX40 agonist ivuxolimab in advanced cancers. Measured with immunoSEQ multiplex PCR; TCRdb has only the in-frame clones, and not every one. In the table there are about 18,000 clones, approximately 83% of which are singletons. The sequenced sample was CD4+ or CD8+ T cells sorted from blood, obtained in a trial of the OX40 agonist ivuxolimab. The receptors here all came from an adult with an advanced solid tumor such as melanoma, head and neck, liver or kidney cancer.

The chain links TRBV2 to TRBJ2-7; D is tentatively TRBD1 or TRBD2 (5 bases each). Looked up from germline, CDR1 is SNHLY and CDR2 is FYNNEI. CDR3 length: 13 amino acids. Deletions cut 3 bases from V and 7 bases from J, with 13 bases between. The CDR3 spells CASSDARGGEQYF. CDR3 in DNA: TGTGCCAGCAGTGACGCTAGGGGCGGGGAGCAGTACTTC.

The J gene is TRBJ2-1, the V gene TRBV2; unclear D gene. Per the germline V gene, CDR1 is SNHLY and CDR2 is FYNNEI. The length of the CDR3 is 16 residues. With 2 bases removed from V and 5 bases from J, the gap between germline ends came to 16 bases. This CDR3 is CASSEKDMSVHNEQFF. As DNA, the CDR3 is TGTGCCAGCAGTGAAAAGGATATGTCCGTCCACAATGAGCAGTTCTTC. The full variable domain, in which reference TRBV2 and TRBJ2-1 provide the parts outside the CDR3, is EPEVTQTPSHQVTQMGQEVILRCVPISNHLYFYWYRQILGQKVEFLVSFYNNEISEKSEIFDDQFSVERPDGSNFTLKIRSTKLEDSAMYFCASSEKDMSVHNEQFFGPGTRLTVL.

The rearrangement links TRBV11-3 to TRBJ2-2, with 9 bases lining up with TRBD1. The CDR3 has 15 amino acids. The junction had 6 bases not matched to a gene; V was cut back by 5 bases and J by 5 bases. CDR1 is SGHNT, CDR2 YENEEA, per germline. CDR3 nucleotides: TGTGCCAGCAGCCTACGACAGGGGGGGACCGGGGAGCTGTTTTTT. Amino acid sequence: CASSLRQGGTGELFF.

The chain recombines TRBV5-6 with TRBJ2-1, with 8 bases aligning to TRBD2. CDR3 length equals 18 residues. The ends lost 0 bases at V and 0 bases at J; junction bases unmatched: 8. The V gene's germline CDR1 is SGHDT and CDR2 YYEEEE. This CDR3 reads CASSLDWERGSSYNEQFF. The CDR3 coding sequence is TGTGCCAGCAGCTTGGATTGGGAGCGGGGGAGCTCCTACAATGAGCAGTTCTTC.

V usage is TRBV19 and J usage is TRBJ2-1, with unresolved D. Looked up from germline, CDR1 is LNHDA and CDR2 is SQIVND (reference sequence). Trimming pared 0 bases from V and 6 bases from J, leaving 6 bases between. This CDR3 is 13 amino acids long. CDR3 residues: CASSIDPGNEQFF. CDR3 nucleotides: TGTGCCAGTAGTATAGACCCCGGCAATGAGCAGTTCTTC.

V is TRBV7-2 and J is TRBJ2-5; 7 nucleotides agree with TRBD1. V lost 4 bases to trimming and J lost 5 bases; unmatched junction nucleotides: 10. The germline CDR1 and CDR2 sequences are SGHTA and FQGNSA. This CDR3 has 15 amino acids. CDR3 in amino acids: CASSSGQATLETQYF. The CDR3 coding sequence is TGTGCCAGCAGCTCAGGACAGGCTACCTTGGAGACCCAGTACTTC.

This chain links TRBV11-2 with TRBJ2-7; D is possibly TRBD1 or TRBD2 (6 bases each). V shed 5 bases and J shed 2 bases, with 10 bases lying between them. Germline-derived CDR1 and CDR2 are SGHAT and FQNNGV. The length of the CDR3 is 13 residues. CDR3 bases: TGTGCCAGCAGCCAGGGGACTGCCTACGAGCAGTACTTC. It codes for CASSQGTAYEQYF.